These 13 T cell receptor beta chains were sequenced from one sample in a study of T cells in tuberculosis. TCRdb's copy holds only in-frame clones and misses some; the assay was immunoSEQ multiplex PCR. Of 35,000 to 45,000 clones in the sample, roughly 94% were seen once. What was sequenced was PBMCs. All receptors come from a donor under 30 with latent tuberculosis or without tuberculosis infection. Some clones in this sample may be carry-over from other donors' samples.

The V call is TRBV5-4, the J call TRBJ2-3; TRBD1 might be the D (7 bases). The CDR3 extends over 15 amino acids. From germline, CDR1 is SGHNT and CDR2 YYREEE (reference sequence). V lost 2 bases, J lost 4 bases, and 14 bases lay in between. For the CDR3, the DNA is TGTGCCAGCAGCTTTATCGACAGGGAGGCAGATACGCAGTATTTT. It encodes CASSFIDREADTQYF.

The V call is TRBV4-3, the J call TRBJ2-3, with TRBD2 as a possible D gene (6 bases). CDR1 is LGHNA and CDR2 is YSLEER in the germline V gene. The CDR3 consists of 13 residues. V was shortened by 3 bases and J by 7 bases, with 11 bases between the two germline ends. In DNA, the CDR3 is TGCGCCAGCAGCCAGGACTATCAGAATACGCAGTATTTT. Its protein is CASSQDYQNTQYF.

V gene TRBV7-9 combines with J gene TRBJ2-7; 8 bases are shared with TRBD1. CDR3 length: 16 amino acids. Germline lookup yields CDR1 SEHNR and CDR2 FQNEAQ (reference sequence). After removal of 3 bases from V and 7 bases from J, the junction contained 14 bases not matched to a gene. Here the CDR3 reads CASSLIGNRGKLEQYF. The DNA for the CDR3 is TGTGCCAGCAGCTTGATTGGTAACAGGGGGAAATTGGAGCAGTACTTC.

V usage is TRBV5-1 and J usage is TRBJ2-1, with TRBD2 matching 16 bases. CDR3 size: 17 residues. CDR1 is SGHRS, CDR2 YFSETQ, per germline. V dropped 4 bases and J dropped 9; count of bases not matched to a gene: 10. The CDR3 loop is CASSQGTSGRAFGEQFF. The CDR3 nucleotides read TGCGCCAGCAGCCAAGGGACTAGCGGGAGGGCCTTCGGTGAGCAGTTCTTC.

With respect to this clone: One end of the junction is discordant with germline, which a read error may explain. Here the CDR3 reads CASSLGQGDEQFF. The CDR3 DNA sequence: TGTGCCAGCAGCCTAGGCCAGGGGGATGAGCAGTTCTTC. The chain joins TRBV13 to TRBJ2-1; 7 nucleotides agree with TRBD1. This CDR3 is 13 amino acids long. Per the germline V gene, CDR1 is PRHDT and CDR2 is FYEKMQ (reference sequence).

V usage is TRBV6-6 and J usage is TRBJ2-5, with TRBD1 identical over 8 bases. The CDR3 loop spans 14 amino acids. V trimming: 5 bases; J trimming: 9 bases; junction bases outside the gene matches: 11. The germline gives CDR1 MNHNY, CDR2 SVGAGI (reference sequence). CDR3 amino acids: CASSVLQGDGAQYF. As DNA, the CDR3 is TGTGCCAGCAGTGTCCTACAGGGGGACGGGGCCCAGTACTTC.

This chain links TRBV5-1 with TRBJ1-4, with a tentative D call TRBD1 (6 bases). From germline, CDR1 is SGHRS and CDR2 YFSETQ. CDR3 length: 15 amino acids. V was clipped by 5 bases and J by 8 bases, with 19 bases between them. The CDR3 sequence is CASRQGRGIGEKLFF. DNA of the CDR3: TGCGCCAGCAGGCAGGGAAGGGGGATTGGCGAAAAACTGTTTTTT.

The chain has TRBV19 and TRBJ1-1; 7 positions agree with TRBD1. The CDR3 is 14 amino acids. V shed 7 bases, J shed 2 bases, and the junction held 7 bases outside the gene matches. Germline CDR1 reads LNHDA; CDR2 reads SQIVND (reference sequence). The CDR3 reads CASTLTGSNTEAFF. DNA of the CDR3: TGTGCCAGTACCCTGACAGGGAGTAACACTGAAGCTTTCTTT. The full variable domain, its missing parts supplied by reference TRBV19 and TRBJ1-1, is DGGITQSPKYLFRKEGQNVTLSCEQNLNHDAMYWYRQDPGQGLRLIYYSQIVNDFQKGDIAEGYSVSREKKESFPLTVTSAQKNPTAFYLCASTLTGSNTEAFFGQGTRLTVV.

The chain has TRBV19 and TRBJ2-2, with D tentatively TRBD1 (6 bases). The germline V gene encodes CDR1 LNHDA and CDR2 SQIVND (reference sequence). The CDR3 runs to 15 residues. V was shortened by 6 bases and J by 7 bases, with 18 bases between the two germline ends. This CDR3 is CASSLLRDTLGELFF. As DNA, the CDR3 is TGTGCCAGTAGCCTCCTCCGGGACACCCTCGGGGAGCTGTTTTTT. Filled out from reference TRBV19 and TRBJ2-2, the complete variable domain reads DGGITQSPKYLFRKEGQNVTLSCEQNLNHDAMYWYRQDPGQGLRLIYYSQIVNDFQKGDIAEGYSVSREKKESFPLTVTSAQKNPTAFYLCASSLLRDTLGELFFGEGSRLTVL.

The rearrangement joins TRBV5-4 to TRBJ2-1; D is undetermined. The V gene's germline CDR1 is SGHNT and CDR2 YYREEE (reference sequence). CDR3 size: 13 residues. V lost 3 bases, J lost 6 bases, and 10 bases lay in between. CDR3 sequence: CASSYDQANEQFF. The CDR3 DNA is TGTGCCAGCAGCTATGATCAGGCCAATGAGCAGTTCTTC. The complete variable domain, with remaining parts taken from reference TRBV5-4 and TRBJ2-1, reads ETGVTQSPTHLIKTRGQQVTLRCSSQSGHNTVSWYQQALGQGPQFIFQYYREEENGRGNFPPRFSGLQFPNYSSELNVNALELDDSALYLCASSYDQANEQFFGPGTRLTVL.

This clone was picked up a small number of times. The CDR3 here is CASSRGDRNYGYTF. CDR3 in DNA: TGTGCCAGCAGTCGAGGGGACAGAAACTATGGCTACACCTTC. This chain connects TRBV28 to TRBJ1-2, with 7 bases identical to TRBD1. The germline V gene encodes CDR1 MDHEN and CDR2 SYDVKM. The V gene end was trimmed by 5 bases and the J gene end by 2 bases; junction bases not matched to a gene: 5. This CDR3 is 14 amino acids long.

J is TRBJ2-7 and V is TRBV9, with a possible D match to TRBD2 (7 bases). The germline CDR1 and CDR2 sequences are SGDLS and YYNGEE. The CDR3 is 17 residues long. The ends were cut back, 3 bases at V and 1 base at J, with 20 bases in the middle. CDR3 amino acids: CASSARGGAGASYEQYF. CDR3 bases: TGTGCCAGCAGCGCCCGAGGGGGGGCGGGGGCATCCTACGAGCAGTACTTC.

This clone has more than one count but fewer than ten. The rearrangement links TRBV11-2 to TRBJ2-7; 9 nucleotides agree with TRBD2. The CDR3 is 16 amino acids. Germline loops: CDR1 SGHAT, CDR2 FQNNGV. J lost 7 bases, V lost 1 base, and 11 bases had no gene match. Here the CDR3 DNA reads TGTGCCAGCAGCTTAGCGCTAGCGGGAAATCTCTTAGAGCAGTACTTC. Translated, it gives CASSLALAGNLLEQYF.